The text below deals with one T cell receptor beta chain. This entry belongs to a study of blood T cell repertoires in COVID-19. At the level of the study: PBMCs, B-cell-depleted T cells, or T cells were the source of the cDNA or gDNA that made up the material.

Only in-frame clones appear in the TCRdb table, and some are missing; sequencing was by immunoSEQ multiplex PCR. The top ten clones hold 5.1% of a sample with some 220,000 clones, 65% to 90% of them seen once. Seattle participants joined during active infection and were tracked over time. CDR1 is SGHRS and CDR2 is YFSETQ in the germline V gene. This CDR3 has 15 amino acids. With 0 bases removed from V and 5 bases from J, the gap between germline ends came to 14 bases. Sequenced sample: peripheral blood. The chain combines TRBV5-1 with TRBJ2-5; tentative D call: TRBD1 (5 bases). The TCR originated in a man in his fifties with COVID-19, enrolled during active disease. DNA for the CDR3: TGCGCCAGCAGCTTGGAGACACAGGTCGATGAGACCCAGTACTTC. It yields the protein CASSLETQVDETQYF.